This T cell receptor (beta chain) was sequenced during a study of blood T cell repertoires in COVID-19 (dated by TCRdb to about 2020). At the level of the whole study: Samples covering the acute and convalescent phases of COVID-19 were provided by collaborators in the United States, Italy and Spain. The prospective study material was composed of cDNA or gDNA derived from T cells, B-cell-depleted T cells, or PBMCs. The dataset comprised deeply sampled blood TCRbeta repertoires from subjects exposed to, actively infected with, or recovered from COVID-19. A freely available public database, intended as a resource for researchers studying the immune response to SARS-CoV-2, is where the repertoires were released. Samples were obtained from the ongoing ImmuneRACE study (first 160 participants) and from 1,000 to 1,500 subjects provided by 6 global collaborators. Nearly every sample came with metadata listing a de-identified subject ID, COVID-19 status, age in years and sex. HLA class I and class II types, where available, came from metadata supplied by the sample provider rather than from assay-based typing. Overall results and qualifications from the work: The quantity of clinical and demographic metadata differed by source and by participant and was supplied without curation.

Its CDR3 holds 13 amino acids, cysteine through phenylalanine. The sequence is cut down to CDR3 DNA, 39 bases in frame from base 1. From V the trimming removes 9 bases and from J it removes 3 bases, while the gene matches leave 6 bases of the junction unaccounted for. Looking up the germline V gene yields CDR1 SNHLY and CDR2 FYNNEI. Whole blood was collected in K2EDTA tubes by collaborating institutions according to the institutions' own protocols. For TCRbeta analysis, collaborator samples were shipped as frozen whole blood, as isolated PBMCs, or as DNA extracted from either sample type. TCRbeta CDR3 regions were amplified from genomic DNA using the immunoSEQ Assay, a bias-controlled multiplex PCR. As for how the authors treated the data: The number of nucleated cells in each sample was estimated from the amplification of reference gene primers within the assay. To quantify the absolute abundance of each unique TCRbeta CDR3 rearrangement, sequence reads were collapsed and filtered. For each sample, productive Simpson clonality was calculated as the square root of Simpson's diversity index over productive rearrangements. In TCRdb, the immuneACCESS table is reduced to in-frame sequences with V and J assigned. These tables do not hold every clone; where another copy was compared, an unresolved V gene accounts for under half, and the others remain unexplained. From that table come the V and J calls and clone size; the DNA was used to work out D and trimming. The sample has 150,000 to 200,000 clones on record, roughly 90% of them singletons. Of the sample, 0.45% to 0.65% falls within the top ten clones.

On this clone itself: This receptor's antigen is unknown. There are no base qualities to consult, and no much larger clone falls within one base.

This clonotype was sampled from a man in his forties or fifties with acute or convalescent COVID-19. The sample comprised peripheral blood. Recombination connected TRBV2 to TRBJ2-5, with 8 junctional bases fitting TRBD2. The sequenced DNA is TGTGCCAGAGTAAGAGCGGGGGAAGAGACCCAGTACTTC. Translated, it reads CARVRAGEETQYF.